A selection of T cell receptor beta chains follows, all from one sample in a study of cytomegalovirus exposure and HLA in healthy donors. Some clones are missing from TCRdb's copy, which holds only in-frame ones; the method was immunoSEQ multiplex PCR. In total, the table holds tens of thousands of clones. Source material: PBMCs. The receptors derive from a woman in her fifties or sixties in good health and CMV-seronegative. Both conserved end residues are part of each CDR3. The order of the fields is J gene, V gene, CDR3 protein.

>TRBJ2-1|TRBV21-1
CASSKGYRDNEQFF
>TRBJ2-7|TRBV7-2
CASSLRGQEKLHYF
>TRBJ2-7|TRBV2
CASSAEATYEQYF
>TRBJ2-7|TRBV29-1
CSVAETGDYEQYF
>NA|TRBV7-6
CASSWSGGQVYNEQFF
>TRBJ2-3|TRBV6-5
CASRRTSGGRDTQYF
>TRBJ2-3|TRBV18
CASSPLTGSRDTDTQYF
>TRBJ2-3|TRBV19
CASSIGSGSTDTQYF
>TRBJ1-1|TRBV7-9
CASSLVQGQNTEAFF
>TRBJ2-3|TRBV7-3
CASSSQGTGKDTQYF
>TRBJ1-5|TRBV7-2
CASSRQDNQPQHF
>TRBJ1-1|TRBV19
CASSPFRDRGHNTEAFF
>TRBJ2-7|TRBV5-4
CASSLVAGASYEQYF
>TRBJ1-5|TRBV30
CAWSVGGRGRDLPQHF
>TRBJ2-2|TRBV19
CASRYTGAPTGELFF
>TRBJ2-1|TRBV5-1
CASSLAPGLAGGQFF
>TRBJ2-5|TRBV2
CARTSGGGETQYF
>TRBJ2-5|TRBV18
CASSPRQGKGGFVETQYF
>TRBJ2-1|TRBV5-8
CASSRMGGSATDEQFF
>TRBJ2-2|TRBV28
CASRETGQGFTGELFF
>TRBJ2-1|TRBV7-9
CASSLSSGSNNEQFF
>TRBJ2-6|TRBV30
CAWNPGQGISSGANVLTF
>TRBJ2-7|TRBV7-2
CASSPPGLVYEQYF
>TRBJ2-1|TRBV10-3
CASSTGTFNNEQFF
>TRBJ1-2|TRBV30
CAWREKGALNGYTF
>TRBJ1-5|TRBV19
CASREWGGDQPQHF
>TRBJ2-7|TRBV5-4
CASSFYSSYEQYF
>TRBJ2-1|TRBV6-6
CASSYRRSSSYNEQFF
>TRBJ1-5|TRBV6-5
CASSYDDSGPKHF
>TRBJ1-1|TRBV13
CASSLGGTPAGYTEAFF
>TRBJ2-5|TRBV7-9
CASSWSGRETQYF
>TRBJ2-5|TRBV4-1
CASSQEGVAGMGETQYF
>TRBJ1-1|TRBV7-9
CASSSQGQGTEAFF
>TRBJ1-4|TRBV5-1
CASSKEGATNEKLFF
>TRBJ1-2|TRBV6-5
CASRRRWDSDF
>TRBJ2-7|TRBV30
CAWRLSGNSYEQYF
>TRBJ2-6|TRBV18
CASSPAGVLSGANVLTF
>TRBJ2-3|TRBV28
CASSLGSGRSTDTQYF
>TRBJ2-7|TRBV5-1
CASSSSGSVSYEQYF
>TRBJ2-7|TRBV27
CASRAGEQYF
>TRBJ2-7|TRBV7-8
CASSLIRDYEQYF
>TRBJ2-3|TRBV2
CASSRRDRGGTDTQYF
>TRBJ2-5|TRBV29-1
CSVLLSDRPGETQYF
>TRBJ2-2|TRBV7-9
CASSSPGIPGELFF
>TRBJ2-7|TRBV7-3
CASSLYGTGGYEQYF
>TRBJ1-4|TRBV11-2
CASSLDEQGRRGKLFF
>TRBJ2-1|TRBV4-1
CASSQDGVGGGRNEQFF
>TRBJ2-5|TRBV7-3
CASSYRGDPRETQYF
>TRBJ1-2|TRBV18
CASSPGTGGNYGYTF
>TRBJ2-1|TRBV28
CASSLPPTTGNEQFF
>TRBJ2-5|TRBV13
CASSFREGATETQYF
>TRBJ1-4|TRBV7-9
CASSLGDRANEKLFF
>TRBJ2-5|TRBV6-1
CASTAGFETQYF
>TRBJ2-1|TRBV10-3
CAISEEGGGNYNEQFF
>TRBJ2-1|TRBV5-1
CASTTEGLAGEEQFF
>TRBJ1-1|TRBV19
CASSILQGDTEAFF